This section outlines one T cell receptor (beta chain) sequence together with its context. The read gets to within 3 residues of the CDR3 end, and the germline J gene fills in the rest. The CDR3 extends over 11 amino acids. Trimming pared 3 bases from V and 6 bases from J, leaving 8 bases between. CDR1 and CDR2 from the germline V gene are SQVTM and ANQGSEA. The sample is drawn from a study of T cells in women clearing cervical HPV infection. Produced via immunoSEQ multiplex PCR; TCRdb's table is partial and in-frame only. With some 37,000 clones in the sample, the ten largest clones hold roughly 3.7%.

The sequenced material came from blood buffy coat. This TCR derives from a woman aged 18 to 69 with a cervical HPV16 infection that either progressed to CIN3+ or cleared (not recorded which). This sequence joins TRBV29-1 and TRBJ1-1; D uncertain. CDR3 DNA, as far as it was read: TGCAGCGTTGAGAAGGTTGCTGAA. Amino acid sequence: CSVEKVAE. The entire CDR3 sequence reads CSVEKVAEAFF.